These 30 T cell receptor beta chains were sequenced from one sample in a study of beta chain features in type 1 diabetes. The investigators reverse transcribed all of the isolated RNA, so they sequenced expressed TCRB transcripts. Clones were read by immunoSEQ multiplex PCR, and TCRdb kept only the in-frame ones, dropping some. The profile shows fewer than 650,000 clones, around 16% of them singletons. Material: naive CD4+ T cells from blood. Receptors originate from a man aged 18 to 35 in good health.

This clone was counted a few times. V and J are TRBV7-2 and TRBJ1-1; tentatively, D is TRBD1 (5 bases). The CDR3 extends over 14 amino acids. V was shortened by 5 bases and J by 6 bases, with 16 bases between the two germline ends. The germline V gene has CDR1 SGHTA and CDR2 FQGNSA. This CDR3 reads CASSEMQGSAEAFF. The CDR3 bases are TGTGCCAGCAGCGAGATGCAGGGATCGGCTGAAGCTTTCTTT.

This clone appeared a few times. This chain links TRBV4-2 with TRBJ1-2; no reliable D call. V was shortened by 0 bases and J by 9 bases, with 17 bases between the two germline ends. Germline values: CDR1 LGHNA, CDR2 YNFKEQ. The CDR3 has 15 residues. This CDR3 is CASSQEALSLNRYTF. In DNA form, the CDR3 reads TGTGCCAGCAGCCAAGAGGCCCTCTCCCTTAATCGCTACACCTTC.

This clone was recorded a few times. V usage is TRBV7-2 and J usage is TRBJ1-3, with D possibly TRBD1 on 5 matching bases. CDR3 length: 17 residues. Germline values: CDR1 SGHTA, CDR2 FQGNSA. V dropped 2 bases and J dropped 6 bases, with 20 bases sitting between them. Written as DNA, the CDR3 is TGTGCCAGCAGCTTAATGACAGCCTTGTTTTCCCCAAACACCATATATTTT. It encodes CASSLMTALFSPNTIYF. The full variable domain, with the rest looked up from reference TRBV7-2 and TRBJ1-3, is GAGVSQSPSNKVTEKGKDVELRCDPISGHTALYWYRQSLGQGLEFLIYFQGNSAPDKSGLPSDRFSAERTGGSVSTLTIQRTQQEDSAVYLCASSLMTALFSPNTIYFGEGSWLTVV.

The table lists this clone with a few counts. The genes are TRBV5-1 and TRBJ2-7; no firm D call. V was cut by 0 bases and J by 0 bases, with 19 bases left in between. CDR1 SGHRS and CDR2 YFSETQ come from the germline V gene. The CDR3 loop spans 18 amino acids. This CDR3 is CASSLASGPARSSYEQYF. The CDR3, as DNA: TGCGCCAGCAGCTTGGCTTCCGGGCCGGCCAGGAGCTCCTACGAGCAGTACTTC.

This clone was detected only once. The rearrangement links TRBV14 to TRBJ2-7; 7 bases match TRBD1. The germline gives CDR1 SGHDN, CDR2 FVKESK. The CDR3 spans 15 residues. J lost 0 bases, V lost 0 bases, and 2 bases had no gene match. CDR3 coding DNA: TGTGCCAGCAGCCAAGATGCAGGGGGCTCCTACGAGCAGTACTTC. Protein sequence: CASSQDAGGSYEQYF.

This clone was counted only a few times. The genes are TRBV6-5 and TRBJ2-1, with a possible D match to TRBD1 (5 bases). CDR1 is MNHEY, CDR2 SVGAGI, per germline. V gave up 5 bases and J gave up 7 bases, with 9 bases separating them. The CDR3 length is 12 residues. The CDR3: CASSPTGNEQFF. CDR3 DNA: TGTGCCAGCAGTCCCACAGGTAATGAGCAGTTCTTC.

This clone showed up just a few times. The V call is TRBV7-9, the J call TRBJ2-7; a weak D match, TRBD2 (5 bases). Germline values: CDR1 SEHNR, CDR2 FQNEAQ (reference sequence). The CDR3 length is 15 residues. Trimming took off 1 base at V and 6 bases at J, with 16 bases between the two ends. For the CDR3, the DNA is TGTGCCAGCAGCTTAGATGGACTCCCAACGGGCGAGCAGTACTTC. It yields the protein CASSLDGLPTGEQYF.

The chain couples TRBV19 to TRBJ2-2; D might be TRBD2 (5 bases). There are 15 residues in the CDR3. Germline V gene sequence: CDR1 LNHDA, CDR2 SQIVND (reference sequence). V gave up 5 bases and J gave up 8 bases, with 18 bases separating them. The CDR3 DNA sequence: TGTGCCAGTAGTCTCGGGATGATGGGGAGAGGGGAGCTGTTTTTT. Encoded protein: CASSLGMMGRGELFF.

J is TRBJ1-2 and V is TRBV4-3, with D unclear. CDR1 is LGHNA, CDR2 YSLEER, per germline. The CDR3 spans 14 residues. Trimming stripped 4 bases from V and 7 bases from J, with 16 bases between. The CDR3 nucleotides read TGCGCCAGCAGCCGCGACAACTATGTACGTGGCTACACCTTC. Translation gives CASSRDNYVRGYTF.

This chain connects TRBV4-3 to TRBJ2-7; no definite D call. Trimming stripped 0 bases from V and 4 bases from J, with 7 bases between. The CDR3 is 13 amino acids. Germline loops: CDR1 LGHNA, CDR2 YSLEER. The CDR3 bases are TGCGCCAGCAGCCAAGAGGAGTATTACGAGCAGTACTTC. Protein sequence: CASSQEEYYEQYF.

The chain uses TRBV15 and TRBJ1-5; 8 positions agree with TRBD1. J lost 0 bases, V lost 4 bases, and 8 bases had no gene match. The CDR3 is 17 amino acids. Per germline, CDR1 LNHNV and CDR2 YYDKDF (reference sequence). The CDR3 sequence is CATSMRQGHLSNQPQHF. The DNA for the CDR3 is TGTGCCACCAGCATGCGACAGGGGCATCTTAGCAATCAGCCCCAGCATTTT. Variable domain in full (rest from reference TRBV15 and TRBJ1-5): DAMVIQNPRYQVTQFGKPVTLSCSQTLNHNVMYWYQQKSSQAPKLLFHYYDKDFNNEADTPDNFQSRRPNTSFCFLDIRSPGLGDTAMYLCATSMRQGHLSNQPQHFGDGTRLSIL.

This chain links TRBV5-6 with TRBJ2-5; TRBD2 aligns across 7 bases. V was clipped by 0 bases and J by 5 bases; unmatched bases: 10. The CDR3 loop spans 16 amino acids. Germline CDR1 and CDR2: SGHDT and YYEEEE. CDR3 loop: CASSLGLAPRRETQYF. The CDR3 region has the DNA TGTGCCAGCAGCTTGGGACTAGCCCCGAGAAGGGAGACCCAGTACTTC.

The chain couples TRBV15 to TRBJ2-5, with TRBD1 as a possible D gene (7 bases). The CDR3 loop spans 17 amino acids. Trimming stripped 1 base from V and 4 bases from J, with 19 bases between. Germline V CDR1 and CDR2: LNHNV, YYDKDF (reference sequence). CDR3 protein: CATSRGGGRGGGETQYF. CDR3 nucleotide sequence: TGTGCCACCAGCAGAGGAGGGGGCAGGGGAGGAGGAGAGACCCAGTACTTC.

Only a few counts were recorded for this clone. The chain is built from TRBV27 and TRBJ1-1; no reliable D call. The CDR3 consists of 15 residues. CDR1 MNHEY and CDR2 SMNVEV come from the germline V gene (reference sequence). Deletions cut 0 bases from V and 2 bases from J, with 10 bases between. Here the CDR3 DNA reads TGTGCCAGCAGTTTATCGCCCACGATTAACACTGAAGCTTTCTTT. It translates to CASSLSPTINTEAFF.

CDR3 in amino acids: CASSLVRWEGQEAEAFF. The CDR3 DNA reads as TGTGCCAGCAGCTTGGTACGCTGGGAGGGGCAGGAAGCTGAAGCTTTCTTT. The V gene is TRBV5-6, the J gene TRBJ1-1; TRBD1 is a possible D gene (5 bases). Looked up from germline, CDR1 is SGHDT and CDR2 is YYEEEE. Trimming removed 0 bases from V and 6 bases from J, with 21 bases in between. The CDR3 consists of 17 residues.

This clone was observed a few times. The rearrangement links TRBV19 to TRBJ1-2; D gene ambiguous. The germline gives CDR1 LNHDA, CDR2 SQIVND (reference sequence). CDR3 length equals 10 residues. The V and J ends lost 7 bases and 4 bases respectively, with 4 bases between them. This chain's CDR3 is CASKGYGYTF. CDR3 nucleotide sequence: TGTGCCAGTAAGGGCTATGGCTACACCTTC.

V and J are TRBV5-1 and TRBJ2-4; 10 bases are a match to TRBD1. CDR3 size: 14 residues. Germline-derived CDR1 and CDR2 are SGHRS and YFSETQ. Unmatched junction bases numbered 5, after V lost 4 bases and J lost 7 bases. CDR3 sequence reads: CASSTMTGGNIQYF. CDR3 bases: TGCGCCAGCAGCACAATGACAGGGGGCAACATTCAGTACTTC.

The rearrangement uses TRBV9 and TRBJ2-5; unclear D gene. CDR3 length: 12 residues. The V gene lost 3 bases and the J gene lost 5 bases, with 8 bases spanning the gap. The germline V gene has CDR1 SGDLS and CDR2 YYNGEE. The CDR3 sequence: CASSAPPETQYF. The CDR3, as DNA: TGTGCCAGCAGCGCCCCTCCGGAGACCCAGTACTTC.

The rearrangement uses TRBV7-9 and TRBJ1-5, with D tentatively TRBD1 (6 bases). The germline V gene encodes CDR1 SEHNR and CDR2 FQNEAQ (reference sequence). Trimming left V 5 bases short and J 2 bases short, with 10 bases between. The length of the CDR3 is 14 residues. The CDR3 here is CASSVGGGNQPQHF. The CDR3 DNA reads TGTGCCAGCAGCGTAGGGGGTGGCAATCAGCCCCAGCATTTT. The full variable domain, completed using reference TRBV7-9 and TRBJ1-5, is DTGVSQNPRHKITKRGQNVTFRCDPISEHNRLYWYRQTLGQGPEFLTYFQNEAQLEKSRLLSDRFSAERPKGSFSTLEIQRTEQGDSAMYLCASSVGGGNQPQHFGDGTRLSIL.

The V and J genes are TRBV19 and TRBJ2-7; the match to TRBD2 covers 12 bases. Germline lookup yields CDR1 LNHDA and CDR2 SQIVND (reference sequence). This CDR3 comprises 14 residues. The V segment lost 6 bases and the J segment 3 bases; nucleotides outside the gene matches: 3. CDR3 residues: CASSRTSGVYEQYF. CDR3 nucleotides: TGTGCCAGTAGCCGGACTAGCGGGGTCTACGAGCAGTACTTC.

This clone came up a few times. This rearrangement joins TRBV7-2 to TRBJ1-1; D remains unclear. The CDR3 extends over 15 amino acids. V was clipped by 5 bases and J by 0 bases, with 13 bases between them. Germline lookup yields CDR1 SGHTA and CDR2 FQGNSA. The CDR3 DNA follows: TGTGCCAGCAGCGCGAGGGAACAGATGAACACTGAAGCTTTCTTT. Its protein is CASSAREQMNTEAFF. The variable domain in full, with the rest retrieved from reference TRBV7-2 and TRBJ1-1, is GAGVSQSPSNKVTEKGKDVELRCDPISGHTALYWYRQSLGQGLEFLIYFQGNSAPDKSGLPSDRFSAERTGGSVSTLTIQRTQQEDSAVYLCASSAREQMNTEAFFGQGTRLTVV.

This clone has just a few counts. The V call is TRBV7-2, the J call TRBJ1-3; D possibly corresponds to TRBD1 (5 bases). Germline-derived CDR1 and CDR2 are SGHTA and FQGNSA. The CDR3 has 15 amino acids. Trimming took off 5 bases at V and 2 bases at J, with 13 bases between the two ends. The CDR3 nucleotides read TGTGCCAGCAGCCCAGGACACGAGCCTGGAAACACCATATATTTT. Its protein product is CASSPGHEPGNTIYF.

This clone was recorded a few times. The chain carries TRBV5-1 and TRBJ2-2, with D unclear. Between the trimmed V and J ends, which lost 5 bases and 5 bases, there was a span of 13 bases. The length of the CDR3 is 14 residues. Germline-derived CDR1 and CDR2 are SGHRS and YFSETQ. The CDR3 loop is CASSLPPGTGELFF. CDR3 sequence (DNA): TGCGCCAGCAGTTTACCGCCAGGAACCGGGGAGCTGTTTTTT.

Comments on this clone: With a much larger clone just one base away, this may be a read error. CDR3 sequence (DNA): TGTGCCAGCAGCTCCACAGATACGCAGTATTTT. Amino acids: CASSSTDTQYF. This chain uses TRBV11-3 with TRBJ2-3; no clear D gene. There are 11 residues in the CDR3. Trimming left V 4 bases short and J 2 bases short, with 1 base between. Germline-derived CDR1 and CDR2 are SGHNT and YENEEA. Full variable domain (outside the CDR3, taken from reference TRBV11-3 and TRBJ2-3): EAGVVQSPRYKIIEKKQPVAFWCNPISGHNTLYWYLQNLGQGPELLIRYENEEAVDDSQLPKDRFSAERLKGVDSTLKIQPAELGDSAVYLCASSSTDTQYFGPGTRLTVL.

This clone was detected only a few times. The rearrangement joins TRBV2 to TRBJ2-7; perhaps D is TRBD1 or TRBD2 (5 bases each). This CDR3 is built from 15 residues. From germline, CDR1 is SNHLY and CDR2 FYNNEI. Deletions cut 2 bases from V and 4 bases from J, with 15 bases between. The CDR3 loop reads CASSEKSRETYEQYF. Here the CDR3 DNA reads TGTGCCAGCAGTGAAAAGTCCAGGGAGACGTACGAGCAGTACTTC.

This clone showed up just a few times. V gene TRBV7-2 combines with J gene TRBJ2-3; TRBD2 aligns across 8 bases. The V gene's germline CDR1 is SGHTA and CDR2 FQGNSA. V was pared by 3 bases and J by 1 base, with 0 bases of the junction left unmatched. The CDR3 length is 14 residues. CDR3 bases: TGTGCCAGCAGCTTGACTAGCGGCACAGATACGCAGTATTTT. Protein: CASSLTSGTDTQYF. The full variable domain, rest sourced from reference TRBV7-2 and TRBJ2-3, is GAGVSQSPSNKVTEKGKDVELRCDPISGHTALYWYRQSLGQGLEFLIYFQGNSAPDKSGLPSDRFSAERTGGSVSTLTIQRTQQEDSAVYLCASSLTSGTDTQYFGPGTRLTVL.

This clone has a handful of counts. The chain has TRBV5-8 and TRBJ2-5; D gene uncertain. Trimming cost V 3 bases and J 5 bases, with 17 bases left between them. This CDR3 region has 15 residues. Germline V lookup: CDR1 SGHTS, CDR2 YDEGEE. The CDR3 region has the DNA TGTGCCAGCAGCTCCGGAACTGGACCCCGCGAGACCCAGTACTTC. Its protein is CASSSGTGPRETQYF.

This chain connects TRBV13 to TRBJ2-7; 15 bases align to TRBD2. From germline, CDR1 is PRHDT and CDR2 FYEKMQ (reference sequence). The CDR3 extends over 18 amino acids. V was clipped by 0 bases and J by 7 bases; unmatched bases: 10. The CDR3 is CASSLGGTSGGRPLEQYF. The CDR3 DNA follows: TGTGCCAGCAGCTTAGGAGGGACTAGCGGGGGGCGACCTCTGGAGCAGTACTTC.

This chain connects TRBV2 to TRBJ1-2; TRBD1 is a possible D gene (6 bases). CDR1 and CDR2 (germline): SNHLY, FYNNEI. The length of the CDR3 is 13 residues. V was clipped by 6 bases and J by 5 bases, with 13 bases between them. CDR3 in amino acids: CASSRDNVYGYTF. The CDR3 nucleotides are TGTGCCAGCAGCCGGGACAACGTGTATGGCTACACCTTC.

This clone was picked up a small number of times. The genes are TRBV7-2 and TRBJ2-1; 10 bases are a match to TRBD2. CDR1 and CDR2 from the germline V gene are SGHTA and FQGNSA. With 3 bases clipped from V and 6 bases from J, the junction kept 11 bases outside the gene matches. The length of the CDR3 is 17 residues. Written as DNA, the CDR3 is TGTGCCAGCAGCTTGGGGCTAGCGGGAGCTTCGGGCAATGAGCAGTTCTTC. This gives the protein CASSLGLAGASGNEQFF.